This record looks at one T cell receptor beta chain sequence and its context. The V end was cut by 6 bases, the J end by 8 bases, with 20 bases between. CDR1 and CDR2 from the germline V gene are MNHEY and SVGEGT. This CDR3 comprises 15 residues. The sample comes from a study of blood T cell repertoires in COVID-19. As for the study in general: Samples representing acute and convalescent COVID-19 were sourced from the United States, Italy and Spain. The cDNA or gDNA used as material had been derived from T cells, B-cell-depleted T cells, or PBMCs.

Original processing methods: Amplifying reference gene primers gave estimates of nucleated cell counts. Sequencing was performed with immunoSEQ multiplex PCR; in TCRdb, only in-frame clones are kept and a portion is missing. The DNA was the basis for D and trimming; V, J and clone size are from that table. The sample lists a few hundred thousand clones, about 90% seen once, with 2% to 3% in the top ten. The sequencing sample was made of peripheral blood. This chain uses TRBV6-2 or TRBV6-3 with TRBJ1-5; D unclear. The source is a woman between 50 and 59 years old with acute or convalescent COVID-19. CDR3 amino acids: CASSLTWRGREPQHF. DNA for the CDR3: TGTGCCAGCAGCCTAACCTGGCGAGGGCGGGAGCCCCAGCATTTT.